The 25 T cell receptor beta chains below come from one sample, sequenced in a study of STAT5B mutations in CD4+ large granular lymphocyte leukemia. Sequencing was performed with immunoSEQ multiplex PCR; in TCRdb, only in-frame clones are kept and a portion is missing. The table has approximately 40,000 clones, approximately 88% seen once. Sequences were obtained from CD4+ T cells from blood buffy coats. The receptors shown here come from a human donor in good health.

Here the CDR3 reads CASSYGAGGFTDTQYF. The CDR3 region has the DNA TGTGCCAGCAGTTACGGAGCGGGGGGTTTCACAGATACGCAGTATTTT. The rearrangement uses TRBV6-5 and TRBJ2-3; 9 nucleotides align to TRBD2. CDR1 and CDR2 from the germline V gene are MNHEY and SVGAGI. V lost 2 bases to trimming and J lost 2 bases; unmatched junction nucleotides: 5. CDR3 length: 16 amino acids.

The chain recombines TRBV5-4 with TRBJ2-5; 9 bases map to TRBD2. The CDR3 extends over 15 amino acids. Germline V gene data show CDR1 as SGHNT and CDR2 as YYREEE (reference sequence). V shed 2 bases and J 5 bases; nucleotides not matched to a gene: 7. CDR3 loop: CASSFSSGVLETQYF. The CDR3 nucleotides are TGTGCCAGCAGCTTTTCTAGCGGGGTTTTGGAGACCCAGTACTTC. Based on the CDR3 plus reference TRBV5-4 and TRBJ2-5, the full variable domain is ETGVTQSPTHLIKTRGQQVTLRCSSQSGHNTVSWYQQALGQGPQFIFQYYREEENGRGNFPPRFSGLQFPNYSSELNVNALELDDSALYLCASSFSSGVLETQYFGPGTRLLVL.

This rearrangement joins TRBV5-6 to TRBJ2-4, with D perhaps matching TRBD2 (5 bases). Germline CDR1 SGHDT, CDR2 YYEEEE. V was pared by 3 bases and J by 8 bases, with 12 bases between. The CDR3 is 13 residues long. The CDR3 DNA reads TGTGCCAGCAGCTCGGGAACCTGGGACATTCAGTACTTC. Its protein is CASSSGTWDIQYF.

The chain joins TRBV6-6 to TRBJ1-1, with 7 bases lining up with TRBD1. This CDR3 is built from 13 residues. The germline V gene encodes CDR1 MNHNY and CDR2 SVGAGI (reference sequence). The junction had 4 bases not matched to a gene; V was cut back by 5 bases and J by 4 bases. The CDR3 sequence: CASSQTGVTEAFF. DNA of the CDR3: TGTGCCAGCAGTCAAACAGGGGTCACTGAAGCTTTCTTT.

The CDR3 spells CAWGGQGAGSPLHF. DNA for the CDR3: TGTGCCTGGGGCGGACAGGGGGCAGGCTCACCCCTCCACTTT. V usage is TRBV30 and J usage is TRBJ1-6, with 11 positions matching TRBD1. V lost 5 bases, J lost 10 bases, and 7 bases stayed unmatched. The germline CDR1 and CDR2 sequences are GTSNPN and SVGIG (reference sequence). The CDR3 has 14 amino acids.

The chain employs TRBV6-5 and TRBJ2-7; D might be TRBD1 (5 bases). Germline loops: CDR1 MNHEY, CDR2 SVGAGI. This CDR3 is built from 14 residues. V was trimmed by 5 bases and J by 4 bases, leaving 15 bases between them. This CDR3 reads CASSKHDSPYEQYF. CDR3 DNA: TGTGCCAGCAGTAAACACGACAGCCCTTACGAGCAGTACTTC.

The rearrangement uses TRBV7-2 and TRBJ1-5, with D maybe TRBD1 (5 bases). The CDR3 runs to 15 residues. Germline CDR1 and CDR2: SGHTA and FQGNSA. V was pared by 1 base and J by 3 bases, with 10 bases between. The CDR3 region is CASSLGGRFNQPQHF. The CDR3 DNA sequence: TGTGCCAGCAGCTTAGGGGGGAGGTTCAATCAGCCCCAGCATTTT.

In this sample, this clone turned up once. V usage is TRBV25-1 and J usage is TRBJ2-1; 8 nucleotides align to TRBD2. The CDR3 contains 13 residues. V lost 1 base, J lost 8 bases, and 1 base stayed unmatched. CDR1 MGHDK and CDR2 SYGVNS come from the germline V gene. CDR3 region: CASSESGGDEQFF. DNA of the CDR3: TGTGCCAGCAGTGAATCGGGGGGGGATGAGCAGTTCTTC.

The V gene is TRBV6-6, the J gene TRBJ2-7; TRBD2 agrees at 7 bases. The CDR3 has 13 residues. Germline CDR1 reads MNHNY; CDR2 reads SVGAGI (reference sequence). V lost 8 bases, J lost 2 bases, and 6 bases stayed unmatched. DNA for the CDR3: TGTGCCAGCGGTCATAGCGGGCCCTACGAGCAGTACTTC. Its protein is CASGHSGPYEQYF.

This sequence joins TRBV27 and TRBJ1-5; D is unresolved. This CDR3 is built from 14 residues. Germline values: CDR1 MNHEY, CDR2 SMNVEV (reference sequence). The V end was cut by 6 bases, the J end by 3 bases, with 12 bases between. The CDR3 coding sequence is TGTGCCAGCAGCCCGACGGATTCCAATCAGCCCCAGCATTTT. As protein: CASSPTDSNQPQHF.

This sequence joins TRBV27 and TRBJ2-3; tentatively, D is TRBD1 (6 bases). V lost 4 bases and J 4 bases, leaving 9 bases between the germline ends. Germline-derived CDR1 and CDR2 are MNHEY and SMNVEV (reference sequence). CDR3 size: 13 residues. The CDR3 spells CASSYRAADTQYF. CDR3 DNA: TGTGCCAGCAGTTACAGGGCGGCAGATACGCAGTATTTT.

The rearrangement joins TRBV5-4 to TRBJ2-3; TRBD2 agrees at 9 bases. CDR1 is SGHNT, CDR2 YYREEE, per germline (reference sequence). V was clipped by 4 bases and J by 2 bases; unmatched bases: 8. The CDR3 has 16 amino acids. Here the CDR3 DNA reads TGTGCCAGCAGCACACGGCGGGAGGGAAACACAGATACGCAGTATTTT. Translating gives CASSTRREGNTDTQYF.

The chain uses TRBV5-4 and TRBJ2-5; D not certain. The V gene's germline CDR1 is SGHNT and CDR2 YYREEE (reference sequence). Trimming cost V 1 base and J 1 base, with 8 bases left between them. The CDR3 runs to 14 residues. The CDR3 DNA is TGTGCCAGCAGCTTGAGCCGTAGCCAAGAGACCCAGTACTTC. This codes for CASSLSRSQETQYF.

The sample holds one count of this clone. V and J are TRBV5-4 and TRBJ1-2; D unclear. The CDR3 has 13 residues. The V and J ends lost 0 bases and 4 bases respectively, with 7 bases between them. Germline values: CDR1 SGHNT, CDR2 YYREEE (reference sequence). The CDR3 is CASSLEWGYGYTF. The CDR3 bases are TGTGCCAGCAGCTTGGAGTGGGGCTATGGCTACACCTTC.

V usage is TRBV19 and J usage is TRBJ1-4, with D uncertain. This CDR3 region has 14 residues. The germline V gene encodes CDR1 LNHDA and CDR2 SQIVND (reference sequence). The V gene lost 8 bases and the J gene lost 3 bases, with 13 bases spanning the gap. The CDR3 DNA follows: TGTGCCAGTGGGCCCCGGATTCCTAATGAAAAACTGTTTTTT. As protein: CASGPRIPNEKLFF.

The chain joins TRBV9 to TRBJ2-2, with D possibly being TRBD1 or TRBD2 (5 bases each). CDR1 and CDR2 from the germline V gene are SGDLS and YYNGEE. Deletions cut 3 bases from V and 5 bases from J, with 14 bases between. The CDR3 covers 15 residues. The CDR3 protein is CASSDPRGQTGELFF. The CDR3 DNA is TGTGCCAGCAGCGACCCACGGGGCCAAACCGGGGAGCTGTTTTTT.

This sequence joins TRBV5-1 and TRBJ2-7; 11 nucleotides align to TRBD1. The trim removed 1 base at V and 5 bases at J, leaving 2 bases unmatched. Germline V gene sequence: CDR1 SGHRS, CDR2 YFSETQ. The CDR3 is 14 residues long. CDR3 sequence reads: CASSLKDRGHEQYF. Written as DNA, the CDR3 is TGCGCCAGCAGCTTGAAGGACAGGGGGCACGAGCAGTACTTC.

Here the CDR3 reads CASSEGRLNTEAFF. CDR3 nucleotide sequence: TGTGCCAGCAGTGAAGGGAGGTTGAACACTGAAGCTTTCTTT. The chain links TRBV6-1 to TRBJ1-1; D uncertain. Germline assignment: CDR1 MNHNS and CDR2 SASEGT. CDR3 length equals 14 residues. V was pared by 1 base and J by 0 bases, with 6 bases between.

The CDR3 sequence is CASRVDRDETEAFF. The CDR3 DNA reads as TGTGCCAGCAGGGTGGACAGAGATGAGACTGAAGCTTTCTTT. The chain couples TRBV2 to TRBJ1-1, with D tentatively TRBD1 (6 bases). The CDR3 loop spans 14 amino acids. Trimming cost V 6 bases and J 5 bases, with 16 bases left between them. Germline CDR1 reads SNHLY; CDR2 reads FYNNEI.

This clone came up a few times. The chain has TRBV5-1 and TRBJ2-3; 9 positions match TRBD2. Germline V gene data show CDR1 as SGHRS and CDR2 as YFSETQ. This CDR3 contains 18 residues. Trimming cost V 0 bases and J 3 bases; bases outside gene matches: 11. CDR3 coding DNA: TGCGCCAGCAGCTTGGGGGCAGTTGGCGGGGGGGCGACAGATACGCAGTATTTT. It translates to CASSLGAVGGGATDTQYF.

This rearrangement joins TRBV1 to TRBJ2-2. TRBV1 is labeled a pseudogene. This CDR3 contains 17 residues. The CDR3, as DNA: TGCACCAGCAGCCAAGTTGGATGGGACCTTCTTGCGGGGGAGCTGTTTTTT. It is translated as CTSSQVGWDLLAGELFF.

The CDR3 DNA reads as TGTGCCAGCAGCTTAGATCAAGGGGGGACTAGCGCGAGCTCCTACAATGAGCAGTTCTTC. It specifies CASSLDQGGTSASSYNEQFF. The V and J genes are TRBV11-3 and TRBJ2-1; 10 nucleotides align to TRBD2. The length of the CDR3 is 20 residues. The germline V gene has CDR1 SGHNT and CDR2 YENEEA. The trim removed 0 bases at V and 0 bases at J, leaving 11 bases unmatched.

The genes are TRBV5-1 and TRBJ1-4, with D tentatively TRBD1 (5 bases). The CDR3 consists of 17 residues. Deletions cut 4 bases from V and 0 bases from J, with 16 bases between. Germline CDR1 SGHRS, CDR2 YFSETQ. CDR3 protein: CASSRFGAGTTNEKLFF. Here the CDR3 DNA reads TGCGCCAGCAGCCGCTTTGGGGCAGGGACAACTAATGAAAAACTGTTTTTT.

V gene TRBV4-2 combines with J gene TRBJ2-1; D might be TRBD2 (6 bases). The CDR3 sequence is 15 residues long. Germline CDR1 and CDR2: LGHNA and YNFKEQ. Between the trimmed V and J ends, which lost 4 bases and 1 base, there was a span of 11 bases. CDR3 loop: CASSRTGESYNEQFF. The CDR3 DNA reads TGTGCCAGCAGCCGGACGGGAGAATCCTACAATGAGCAGTTCTTC.

The chain has TRBV7-8 and TRBJ2-3, with a possible D match to TRBD1 (7 bases). CDR3 length: 13 residues. CDR1 and CDR2 (germline): SGHVS, FQNEAQ. V lost 6 bases and J 4 bases, leaving 11 bases between the germline ends. The DNA of the CDR3 is TGTGCCAGCAGATTCAGGGGGGCAGATACGCAGTATTTT. Protein sequence: CASRFRGADTQYF.